Listed below are T cell receptor beta chains from one sample, sequenced in a study of CD8 T cells in Susac syndrome. TCRdb reprocessed the immunoSEQ multiplex PCR reads with MiXCR, giving one entry per CDR3 protein. The table records 200,000 or so distinct CDR3 sequences, about 95% of them present only once. Sequencing input: CD4+ T cells from PBMCs. The receptors stem from a human donor with multiple sclerosis. CDR3s include the opening cysteine and the closing phenylalanine or tryptophan. The order of the fields is V gene, D gene, clone size, J gene, CDR3 DNA, CDR3 protein. A D gene is named only where the DNA matches it firmly. Expanded clones are given a class, and other clones once, few, many or no size at all.

v_gene: TRBV18; d_gene: NA; abundance: NA; j_gene: TRBJ1-5; CDR3nt: TGTGCCAGCTCACCGAGGTCTGATGGGATACAGCCCCAGCATTTT; CDR3aa: CASSPRSDGIQPQHF
v_gene: TRBV20-1; d_gene: NA; abundance: NA; j_gene: TRBJ2-7; CDR3nt: TGCAGTGGCGGGGACAGCTACGAGCAGTACTTC; CDR3aa: CSGGDSYEQYF
v_gene: TRBV29-1; d_gene: NA; abundance: NA; j_gene: TRBJ2-3; CDR3nt: TGCAGCGTTGAATGGGGAGGGGGAGATACGCAGTATTTT; CDR3aa: CSVEWGGGDTQYF
v_gene: TRBV2; d_gene: NA; abundance: NA; j_gene: TRBJ2-3; CDR3nt: TGTGCCAGCAGTTCAGTACTCAGCACAGATACGCAGTATTTT; CDR3aa: CASSSVLSTDTQYF
v_gene: TRBV20-1; d_gene: NA; abundance: NA; j_gene: TRBJ2-7; CDR3nt: TGCAGTGCTAGGCCAGGGGGGCCGTCCTACGAGCAGTACTTC; CDR3aa: CSARPGGPSYEQYF
v_gene: TRBV20-1; d_gene: NA; abundance: once; j_gene: TRBJ1-1; CDR3nt: TGCAGTGCTAGGGGGGAGGGAGACACTGAAGCTTTCTTT; CDR3aa: CSARGEGDTEAFF
v_gene: TRBV6-6; d_gene: NA; abundance: NA; j_gene: TRBJ2-5; CDR3nt: TGTGCCAGCAGTCACGAAGGGACCCAGTACTTC; CDR3aa: CASSHEGTQYF
v_gene: TRBV5-6; d_gene: NA; abundance: NA; j_gene: TRBJ2-6; CDR3nt: TGTGCCAGCAATTTCCAGGGTGCTGGGGCCAACGTCCTGACTTTC; CDR3aa: CASNFQGAGANVLTF
v_gene: TRBV20-1; d_gene: TRBD2; abundance: NA; j_gene: TRBJ2-5; CDR3nt: TGCAGTGCTTCGCTAGCGGTGATTCAAGAGACCCAGTACTTC; CDR3aa: CSASLAVIQETQYF
v_gene: TRBV29-1; d_gene: NA; abundance: NA; j_gene: TRBJ1-2; CDR3nt: TGCAGCGTTTCCCATGGGGTTAACGACTATGGCTACACCTTC; CDR3aa: CSVSHGVNDYGYTF
v_gene: TRBV20-1; d_gene: NA; abundance: NA; j_gene: TRBJ2-3; CDR3nt: TGCAGTGCTGCCACCGCGGGCGGTTATACGCAGTATTTT; CDR3aa: CSAATAGGYTQYF
v_gene: TRBV12-3/TRBV12-4; d_gene: NA; abundance: NA; j_gene: TRBJ2-7; CDR3nt: TGTGCCAGCCAGGACAGAACCTACGAGCAGTACTTC; CDR3aa: CASQDRTYEQYF
v_gene: TRBV5-1; d_gene: NA; abundance: NA; j_gene: TRBJ1-1; CDR3nt: TGCGCCAGCAGCTTGGCCCTCGGTGAAGTAGCTTTCTTT; CDR3aa: CASSLALGEVAFF
v_gene: TRBV18; d_gene: TRBD2; abundance: NA; j_gene: TRBJ2-7; CDR3nt: TGTGCCAGCTCCCGGACTAGCCAGACTGTTGCAGAGCAGTACTTC; CDR3aa: CASSRTSQTVAEQYF
v_gene: TRBV20-1; d_gene: TRBD2; abundance: NA; j_gene: TRBJ2-7; CDR3nt: TGCAGTGCTCTGCGGGGGTCGTCCTACGAGCAGTACTTC; CDR3aa: CSALRGSSYEQYF
v_gene: TRBV12-3/TRBV12-4; d_gene: NA; abundance: NA; j_gene: TRBJ1-5; CDR3nt: TGTGCCAGCAGTTTGCGGGCGGTAGGGCCCCAGCATTTT; CDR3aa: CASSLRAVGPQHF
v_gene: TRBV5-4; d_gene: TRBD2; abundance: few; j_gene: TRBJ2-1; CDR3nt: TGTGCCAGCAGCTTGGGACTAGCGGGGGGAGATGAGCAGTTCTTC; CDR3aa: CASSLGLAGGDEQFF
v_gene: TRBV9; d_gene: NA; abundance: NA; j_gene: TRBJ2-3; CDR3nt: TGTGCCAGCAGCGCTATCAGCACAGATACGCAGTATTTT; CDR3aa: CASSAISTDTQYF
v_gene: TRBV3-1; d_gene: NA; abundance: NA; j_gene: TRBJ2-7; CDR3nt: TGTGCCAGCAGCCAAAGGCAGACCCTCGGCGAGCAGTACTTC; CDR3aa: CASSQRQTLGEQYF
v_gene: TRBV29-1; d_gene: TRBD1; abundance: NA; j_gene: TRBJ2-7; CDR3nt: TGCAGCGCCAGACAGGGGGCTAACGAGCAGTACTTC; CDR3aa: CSARQGANEQYF
v_gene: TRBV20-1; d_gene: NA; abundance: once; j_gene: TRBJ2-2; CDR3nt: TGCAGTGCTAGGCGGGCAGCGAACACCGGGGAGCTGTTTTTT; CDR3aa: CSARRAANTGELFF
v_gene: TRBV18; d_gene: NA; abundance: NA; j_gene: TRBJ2-4; CDR3nt: TGTGCCAGCTCACCAAATCGCAGAGGGCTGGACATTCAGTACTTC; CDR3aa: CASSPNRRGLDIQYF
v_gene: TRBV29-1; d_gene: TRBD2; abundance: NA; j_gene: TRBJ2-1; CDR3nt: TGCAGCGTTGCTCATAGCGGGCCCTACAATGAGCAGTTCTTC; CDR3aa: CSVAHSGPYNEQFF
v_gene: TRBV5-1; d_gene: NA; abundance: NA; j_gene: TRBJ1-5; CDR3nt: TGTGCCAGCAGCCCAACTGGCAATCAGCCCCAGCATTTT; CDR3aa: CASSPTGNQPQHF
v_gene: TRBV9; d_gene: NA; abundance: NA; j_gene: TRBJ1-6; CDR3nt: TGTGCCAGCAGCGTAGGCGGGGGGTTCGGATCACCCCTCCACTTT; CDR3aa: CASSVGGGFGSPLHF
v_gene: TRBV9; d_gene: TRBD2; abundance: NA; j_gene: TRBJ2-7; CDR3nt: TGTGCCAGCAGCGGGGGGCTCCGGACTAGCTTATACGAGCAGTACTTC; CDR3aa: CASSGGLRTSLYEQYF
v_gene: TRBV16; d_gene: TRBD2; abundance: NA; j_gene: TRBJ2-4; CDR3nt: TGTGCCAGCAGCCGGTACCTCACCGGGAAAGCGGGGAACATTCAGTACTTC; CDR3aa: CASSRYLTGKAGNIQYF
v_gene: TRBV12-3/TRBV12-4; d_gene: NA; abundance: NA; j_gene: TRBJ1-5; CDR3nt: TGTGCCAGCAGCCAGCAGATTGGGAACAATCAGCCCCAGCATTTT; CDR3aa: CASSQQIGNNQPQHF
v_gene: TRBV18; d_gene: NA; abundance: NA; j_gene: TRBJ1-2; CDR3nt: TGTGCCAGCTCACCATCGTTTATCAGGACTAACTATGGCTACACCTTC; CDR3aa: CASSPSFIRTNYGYTF
v_gene: TRBV12-3/TRBV12-4; d_gene: TRBD1; abundance: NA; j_gene: TRBJ1-1; CDR3nt: TGTGCCAGCAGTCGACAGGGGCCAATGAACACTGAAGCTTTCTTT; CDR3aa: CASSRQGPMNTEAFF
v_gene: TRBV7-3; d_gene: TRBD1; abundance: NA; j_gene: TRBJ2-1; CDR3nt: TGTGCCAGCAGCTGGTCCGGGACAGCCTACAATGAGCAGTTCTTC; CDR3aa: CASSWSGTAYNEQFF
v_gene: TRBV3-1; d_gene: NA; abundance: NA; j_gene: TRBJ1-2; CDR3nt: TGTGCCAGCAGCCAAGACAGGCAGACTAACTATGGCTACACCTTC; CDR3aa: CASSQDRQTNYGYTF
v_gene: TRBV24-1; d_gene: TRBD2; abundance: NA; j_gene: TRBJ2-5; CDR3nt: TGTGCCACCAGTGATTCGGCAGGTTGGAGCGGGGGAAAGTACTTC; CDR3aa: CATSDSAGWSGGKYF
v_gene: TRBV9; d_gene: NA; abundance: NA; j_gene: TRBJ1-4; CDR3nt: TGTGCCAGCAGCGCAAGGGGGGTGAATAATGAAAAACTGTTTTTT; CDR3aa: CASSARGVNNEKLFF
v_gene: TRBV18; d_gene: NA; abundance: NA; j_gene: TRBJ2-3; CDR3nt: TGTGCCAGCTCAGCTGACTACTTGACAACAGATACGCAGTATTTT; CDR3aa: CASSADYLTTDTQYF
v_gene: TRBV3-1; d_gene: TRBD2; abundance: NA; j_gene: TRBJ2-7; CDR3nt: TGTGCCAGCAGCCGACTAGCGGGAGTCGAGCAGTACTTC; CDR3aa: CASSRLAGVEQYF
v_gene: TRBV12-3/TRBV12-4; d_gene: NA; abundance: few; j_gene: TRBJ1-1; CDR3nt: TGTGCCAGCAGTTTACCAGGGAACACTGAAGCTTTCTTT; CDR3aa: CASSLPGNTEAFF
v_gene: TRBV29-1; d_gene: NA; abundance: NA; j_gene: TRBJ1-2; CDR3nt: TGCAGCGTTGCCCCGGACAGTGTCTATGGCTACACCTTC; CDR3aa: CSVAPDSVYGYTF
v_gene: TRBV24-1; d_gene: NA; abundance: NA; j_gene: TRBJ1-1; CDR3nt: TGTGCCACCAGTCACGGTCGTGAAGCTTTCTTT; CDR3aa: CATSHGREAFF
v_gene: TRBV12-3/TRBV12-4; d_gene: NA; abundance: NA; j_gene: TRBJ1-2; CDR3nt: TGTGCCAGCAGTTTTATGGACAGAAACTATGGCTACACCTTC; CDR3aa: CASSFMDRNYGYTF
v_gene: TRBV7-2; d_gene: TRBD1; abundance: NA; j_gene: TRBJ1-1; CDR3nt: TGTGCCAGCATCCCGGGACAGGTGAACACTGAAGCTTTCTTT; CDR3aa: CASIPGQVNTEAFF
v_gene: TRBV25-1; d_gene: NA; abundance: NA; j_gene: TRBJ2-7; CDR3nt: TGTGCCAGCTGCAAGGACAGCTCCTACGAGCAGTACTTC; CDR3aa: CASCKDSSYEQYF
v_gene: TRBV30; d_gene: NA; abundance: NA; j_gene: TRBJ1-2; CDR3nt: TGTGCCTGGAGGAGGGGGATGGATAACTATGGCTACACCTTC; CDR3aa: CAWRRGMDNYGYTF
v_gene: TRBV20-1; d_gene: NA; abundance: NA; j_gene: TRBJ2-1; CDR3nt: TGCAGTGCTAGTGCGGATCCCTACAATGAGCAGTTCTTC; CDR3aa: CSASADPYNEQFF
v_gene: TRBV30; d_gene: NA; abundance: NA; j_gene: TRBJ2-1; CDR3nt: TGTGCCTGGAGTCCCCCAACGACAACCTACAATGAGCAGTTCTTC; CDR3aa: CAWSPPTTTYNEQFF
v_gene: TRBV30; d_gene: TRBD2; abundance: NA; j_gene: TRBJ2-3; CDR3nt: TGTGCCTGGAGGCCCGGGACTAGCACATTCATGGATACGCAGTATTTT; CDR3aa: CAWRPGTSTFMDTQYF
v_gene: TRBV29-1; d_gene: TRBD1; abundance: NA; j_gene: TRBJ1-3; CDR3nt: TGCAGCGCCTGGACAGGGACCCGCTCTGGAAACACCATATATTTT; CDR3aa: CSAWTGTRSGNTIYF
v_gene: TRBV12-3/TRBV12-4; d_gene: NA; abundance: NA; j_gene: TRBJ2-1; CDR3nt: TGTGCCAGCAGTTTCTATGCGGGTGAGCAGTTCTTC; CDR3aa: CASSFYAGEQFF
v_gene: TRBV20-1; d_gene: NA; abundance: NA; j_gene: TRBJ1-4; CDR3nt: TGCAGTGCTCCTCGGGGGGAAGAAGATGAAAAACTGTTTTTT; CDR3aa: CSAPRGEEDEKLFF
v_gene: TRBV5-4; d_gene: TRBD2; abundance: NA; j_gene: TRBJ2-1; CDR3nt: TGTGCCAGCAGCTTGATGAGCGGGAGTTGGGCAGTTGAGCAGTTCTTC; CDR3aa: CASSLMSGSWAVEQFF
v_gene: TRBV24-1; d_gene: NA; abundance: NA; j_gene: TRBJ1-5; CDR3nt: TGTGCCACCAGTGATCGGGCCGGGGGTCAGCCCCAGCATTTT; CDR3aa: CATSDRAGGQPQHF
v_gene: TRBV5-1; d_gene: NA; abundance: NA; j_gene: TRBJ2-7; CDR3nt: TGCGCCAGCAGCTCGCAGGGTTTTACCTACGAGCAGTACTTC; CDR3aa: CASSSQGFTYEQYF
v_gene: TRBV18; d_gene: NA; abundance: few; j_gene: TRBJ2-6; CDR3nt: TGTGCCAGCTCACCCCTCAGGGGCTCTGGGGCCAACGTCCTGACTTTC; CDR3aa: CASSPLRGSGANVLTF
v_gene: TRBV5-1; d_gene: NA; abundance: NA; j_gene: TRBJ2-5; CDR3nt: TGCGCCAGCAGCTTGGAAAGTGAGACCCAGTACTTC; CDR3aa: CASSLESETQYF